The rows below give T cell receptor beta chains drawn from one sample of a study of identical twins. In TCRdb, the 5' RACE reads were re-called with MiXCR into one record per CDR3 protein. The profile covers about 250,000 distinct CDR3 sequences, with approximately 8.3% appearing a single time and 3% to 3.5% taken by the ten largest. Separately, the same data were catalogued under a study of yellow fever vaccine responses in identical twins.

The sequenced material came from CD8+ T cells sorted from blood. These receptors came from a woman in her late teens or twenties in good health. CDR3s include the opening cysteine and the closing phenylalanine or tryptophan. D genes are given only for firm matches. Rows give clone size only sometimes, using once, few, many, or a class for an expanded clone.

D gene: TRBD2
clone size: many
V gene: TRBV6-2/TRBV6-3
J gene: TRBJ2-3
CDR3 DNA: TGTGCCAGCAGTTCGATTCTAGCGGGGGGGCCTCTGCAGTATTTT
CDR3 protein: CASSSILAGGPLQYF

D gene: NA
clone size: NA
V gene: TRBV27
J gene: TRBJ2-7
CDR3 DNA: TGTGCCAGCAGTATTACGGGTCCCTACGAGCAGTACTTC
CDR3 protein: CASSITGPYEQYF

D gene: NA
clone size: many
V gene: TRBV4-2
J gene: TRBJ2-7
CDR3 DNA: TGTGCCAGCAGCGAGGGGGGCCCTTACGAGCAGTACTTC
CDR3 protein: CASSEGGPYEQYF

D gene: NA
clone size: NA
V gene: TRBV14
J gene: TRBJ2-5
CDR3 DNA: TGTGCCAGCAGCCCCACTATGGGGGTAAAAGAGACCCAGTACTTC
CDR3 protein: CASSPTMGVKETQYF

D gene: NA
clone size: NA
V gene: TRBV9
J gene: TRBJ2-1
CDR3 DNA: TGTGCCAGCAGCGTTGGCGGGTTCGATGAGCAGTTCTTC
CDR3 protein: CASSVGGFDEQFF

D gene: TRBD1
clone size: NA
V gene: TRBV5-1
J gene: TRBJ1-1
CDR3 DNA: TGCGCCAGCAGCTTGGAGGGGACAGGGGGCGAGTATGGCACTGAAGCTTTCTTT
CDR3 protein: CASSLEGTGGEYGTEAFF

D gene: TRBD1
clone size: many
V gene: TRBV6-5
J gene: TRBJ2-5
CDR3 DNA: TGTGCCAGCAGTTACTCGACAGGGAGAGAGACCCAGTACTTC
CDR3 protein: CASSYSTGRETQYF

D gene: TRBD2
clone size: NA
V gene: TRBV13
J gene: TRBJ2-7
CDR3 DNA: TGTGCCAGCAGCTCGGAGCGGGAGAGCTCCTACGAGCAGTACTTC
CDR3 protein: CASSSERESSYEQYF

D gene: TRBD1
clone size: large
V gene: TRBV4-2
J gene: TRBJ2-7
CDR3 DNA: TGTGCCAGCAGCCCACAGAGGACAGGGTCCTACGAGCAGTACTTC
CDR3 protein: CASSPQRTGSYEQYF

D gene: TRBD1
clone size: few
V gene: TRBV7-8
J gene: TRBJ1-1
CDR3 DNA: TGTGCCAGCAGCGCCCGGACAGGGGCCCTTTTGAACACTGAAGCTTTCTTT
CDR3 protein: CASSARTGALLNTEAFF

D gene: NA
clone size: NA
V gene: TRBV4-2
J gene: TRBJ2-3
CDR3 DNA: TGTGCCAGCAGCCAAGATCCAGTTCCTAGCACAGATACGCAGTATTTT
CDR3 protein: CASSQDPVPSTDTQYF

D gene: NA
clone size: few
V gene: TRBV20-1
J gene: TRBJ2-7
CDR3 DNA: TGCAGTGCTAGAGACCGGCAGGGGGGCTACGAGCAGTACTTC
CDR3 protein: CSARDRQGGYEQYF

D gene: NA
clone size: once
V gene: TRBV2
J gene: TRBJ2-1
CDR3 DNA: TGTGCCAGCAAGGGGAGGAATGTCAATGAGCAGTTCTTC
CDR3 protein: CASKGRNVNEQFF

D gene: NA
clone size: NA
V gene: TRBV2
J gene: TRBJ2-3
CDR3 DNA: TGTGCCAGCAGTCTTCCCCAAACCGGCACAGATACGCAGTATTTT
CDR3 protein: CASSLPQTGTDTQYF

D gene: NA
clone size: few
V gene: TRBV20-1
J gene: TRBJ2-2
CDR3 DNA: TGCAGTGCTAGAGATGACACGTCGAACACCGGGGAGCTGTTTTTT
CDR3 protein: CSARDDTSNTGELFF

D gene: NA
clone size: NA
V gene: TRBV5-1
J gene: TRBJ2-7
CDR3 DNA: TGCGCCAGCAGACATGGAGATGGGCTAGCGCCCCGCTCCTACGAGCAGTACTTC
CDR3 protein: CASRHGDGLAPRSYEQYF

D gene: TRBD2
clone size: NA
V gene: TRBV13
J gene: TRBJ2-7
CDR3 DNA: TGTGCCAGCAGCCGATGGACTAGCGGCTCCTACGAGCAGTACTTC
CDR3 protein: CASSRWTSGSYEQYF

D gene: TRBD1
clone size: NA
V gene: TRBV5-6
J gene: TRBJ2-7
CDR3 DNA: TGTGCCAGCAGCAGACAGGGGGTTACCTACGAGCAGTACTTC
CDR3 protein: CASSRQGVTYEQYF

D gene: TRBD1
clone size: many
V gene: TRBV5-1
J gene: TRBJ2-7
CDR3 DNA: TGCGCCAGCAGACCCGGACAGGGGGCACGCTACGAGCAGTACTTC
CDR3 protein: CASRPGQGARYEQYF

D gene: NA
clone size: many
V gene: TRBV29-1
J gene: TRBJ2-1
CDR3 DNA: TGCAGCGCCCCGGGTAGCTCCTACAATGAGCAGTTCTTC
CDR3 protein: CSAPGSSYNEQFF

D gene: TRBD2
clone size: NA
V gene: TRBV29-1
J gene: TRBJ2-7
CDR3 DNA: TGCAGCGTTGAAGATTCTTTAGCGGGGTTTAACTACGAGCAGTACTTC
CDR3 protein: CSVEDSLAGFNYEQYF

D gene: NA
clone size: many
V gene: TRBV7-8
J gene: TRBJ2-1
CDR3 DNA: TGTGCCAGCAGCTTACCCAGGCCGGATGAGCAGTTCTTC
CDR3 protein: CASSLPRPDEQFF

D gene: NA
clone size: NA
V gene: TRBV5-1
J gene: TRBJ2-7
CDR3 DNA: TGCGCCAGCAGCTTAATAGGAGATAACTACGAGCAGTACTTC
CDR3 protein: CASSLIGDNYEQYF

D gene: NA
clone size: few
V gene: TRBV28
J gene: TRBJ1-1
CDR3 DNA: TGTGCCAGCAGTTTAGCAGGGGTCACTGAAGCTTTCTTT
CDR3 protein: CASSLAGVTEAFF

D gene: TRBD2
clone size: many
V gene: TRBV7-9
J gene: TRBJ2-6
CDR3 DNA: TGTGCCAGCAGCCTCCGGGGGGTAGAATACGGGGCCAACGTCCTGACTTTC
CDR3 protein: CASSLRGVEYGANVLTF

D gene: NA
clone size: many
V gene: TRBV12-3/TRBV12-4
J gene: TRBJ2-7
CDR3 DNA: TGTGCCAGCAGTCGGGACTCTAAAGGCTACGAGCAGTACTTC
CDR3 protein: CASSRDSKGYEQYF

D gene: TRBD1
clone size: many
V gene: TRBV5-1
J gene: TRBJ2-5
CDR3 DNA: TGCGCCAGCAGCGACAGACAGGGGACTCAAGAGACCCAGTACTTC
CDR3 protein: CASSDRQGTQETQYF

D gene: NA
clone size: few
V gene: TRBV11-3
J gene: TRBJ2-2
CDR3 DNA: TGTGCCAGCAGCGTCTCTAGTGGCACCGGGGAGCTGTTTTTT
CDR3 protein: CASSVSSGTGELFF

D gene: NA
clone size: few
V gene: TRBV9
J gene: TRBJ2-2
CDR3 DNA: TGTGCCAGCAGCGTAGGGGCGGGGAAAACCGGGGAGCTGTTTTTT
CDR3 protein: CASSVGAGKTGELFF

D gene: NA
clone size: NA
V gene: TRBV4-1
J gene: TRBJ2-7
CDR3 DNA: TGCGCCAGCAGCCAAGTTCAGGGGGGGGCCTACGAGCAGTACTTC
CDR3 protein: CASSQVQGGAYEQYF

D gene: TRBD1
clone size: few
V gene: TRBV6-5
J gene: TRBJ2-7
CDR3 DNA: TGTGCCAGCAGTTACGACAGGGGGCCCCTCGAGCAGTACTTC
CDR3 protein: CASSYDRGPLEQYF

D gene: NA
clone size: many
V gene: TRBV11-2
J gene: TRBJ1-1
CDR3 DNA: TGTGCCAGCAGCTTATGGGGGGTGAACACTGAAGCTTTCTTT
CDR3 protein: CASSLWGVNTEAFF

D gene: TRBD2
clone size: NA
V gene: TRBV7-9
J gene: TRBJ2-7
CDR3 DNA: TGTGCCAGCAGCGAAACTAGCGGGAGGACGGACGAGCAGTACTTC
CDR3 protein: CASSETSGRTDEQYF

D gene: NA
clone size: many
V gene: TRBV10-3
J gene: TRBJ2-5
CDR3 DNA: TGTGCCATCAATAACAGGGTCGAAGAGACCCAGTACTTC
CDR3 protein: CAINNRVEETQYF

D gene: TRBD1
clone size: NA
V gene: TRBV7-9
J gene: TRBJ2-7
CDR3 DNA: TGTGCCAGCAGGGGAACGGGACAGGACCCCTACGAGCAGTACTTC
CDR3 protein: CASRGTGQDPYEQYF

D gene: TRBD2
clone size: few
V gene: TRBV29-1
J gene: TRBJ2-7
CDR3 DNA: TGCAGCGTTGGGGTGGGGGGGGAGCAGTACTTC
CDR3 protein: CSVGVGGEQYF

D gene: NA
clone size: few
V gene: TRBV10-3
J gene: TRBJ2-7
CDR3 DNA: TGTGCCATCAGTGTAAAGGGGGTACAGGGAGGGACGCGATACTACGAGCAGTACTTC
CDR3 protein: CAISVKGVQGGTRYYEQYF

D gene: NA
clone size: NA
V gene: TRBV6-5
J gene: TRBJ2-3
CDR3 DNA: TGTGCCAGCAGTTCTAGGTTGGTCCCAGATACGCAGTATTTT
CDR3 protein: CASSSRLVPDTQYF

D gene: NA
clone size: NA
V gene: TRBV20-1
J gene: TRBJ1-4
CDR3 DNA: TGCAGTGCAGAAGGACGGGATAAACGGGAAAAACTGTTTTTT
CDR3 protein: CSAEGRDKREKLFF

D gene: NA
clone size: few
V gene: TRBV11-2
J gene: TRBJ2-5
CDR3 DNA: TGTGCCAGCAGCTTACAGACAGGAGGTCTGGGAGAGACCCAGTACTTC
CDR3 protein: CASSLQTGGLGETQYF

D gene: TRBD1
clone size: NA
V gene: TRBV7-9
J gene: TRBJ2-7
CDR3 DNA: TGTGCCTTGTCCGGGACAGGGTCCTACGAGCAGTACTTC
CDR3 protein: CALSGTGSYEQYF

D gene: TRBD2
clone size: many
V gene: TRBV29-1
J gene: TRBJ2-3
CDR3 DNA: TGCAGCGTCAGACTAGCGGGGGCCCTTGGCTCCCTGGGTACGCAGTATTTT
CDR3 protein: CSVRLAGALGSLGTQYF

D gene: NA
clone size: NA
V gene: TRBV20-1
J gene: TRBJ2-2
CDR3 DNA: TGCAGTGCTAGATGGTCCCGCCAGGGGTCGAACACCGGGGAGCTGTTTTTT
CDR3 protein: CSARWSRQGSNTGELFF

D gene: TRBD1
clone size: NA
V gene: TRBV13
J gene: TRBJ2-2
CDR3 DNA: TGTGCCAGCAGCTCGGGACAGGCGAACACCGGGGAGCTGTTTTTT
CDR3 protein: CASSSGQANTGELFF

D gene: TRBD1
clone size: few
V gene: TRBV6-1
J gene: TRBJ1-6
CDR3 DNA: TGTGCCAGCAGTGAAGGGACAGGGGGCAATTCACCCCTCCACTTT
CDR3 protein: CASSEGTGGNSPLHF

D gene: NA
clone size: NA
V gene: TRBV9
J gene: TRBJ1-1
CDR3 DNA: TGTGCCAGCAGCGTAGGGGGGGGGACCGTTGAGAACACTGAAGCTTTCTTT
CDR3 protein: CASSVGGGTVENTEAFF

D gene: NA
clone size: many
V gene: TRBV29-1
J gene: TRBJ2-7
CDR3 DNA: TGCAGCGTCACAGGACAGTCCTACGAGCAGTACTTC
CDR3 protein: CSVTGQSYEQYF